One T cell receptor (beta chain) is described in this entry. What it binds is unknown. This sample is part of a study of CD8+ T cells in alopecia areata. Study-level points and caveats: The study found that many expanded lesional clones persisted in scalp and blood during tofacitinib. The presence of one nonresponder keeps the tie between baseline CD8+ expansion and response uncertain.

The CDR3 extends over 15 amino acids. V lost 5 bases to trimming and J lost 7 bases; unmatched junction nucleotides: 8. CDR1 and CDR2 from the germline V gene are MNHEY and SMNVEV (reference sequence). Reverse transcription of extracted RNA yielded cDNA, which provided the sequencing template. Libraries were prepared by immunoSEQ multiplex PCR; TCRdb keeps only in-frame clonotypes and omits some of them. The repertoire holds about 200,000 clones, with approximately 61% as singletons. Treatment here: oral pan-JAK inhibitor, 5-10 mg twice daily. Both peripheral blood and punch biopsies of lesional scalp skin were obtained from patients who had alopecia areata.

The chain carries TRBV27 and TRBJ1-5, with 10 bases matching TRBD1. The source material was CD4+ T cells sorted from blood, sampled at week 24, from a patient treated with tofacitinib. This TCR was recovered from a human donor with alopecia areata. CDR3 sequence reads: CASSMTGGVRQPQHF. The CDR3 DNA sequence: TGTGCCAGCAGTATGACAGGGGGCGTACGGCAGCCCCAGCATTTT.